This T cell receptor (beta chain) appears in the sequencing data of a study of a mutant IDH1 vaccine in newly diagnosed glioma. About the study: Patients were given eight vaccinations, scheduled in weeks 1, 3, 5, 7, 11, 15, 19 and 23. Following radiotherapy alone, or alongside temozolomide cycles, vaccination was started after an interval of 4-6 weeks. The treated group averaged about 41 years old and was around 60% male, about 40% female.

Time point meaning: week 23, last vaccination. A 20-mer mutant IDH1 peptide at 300 ug was injected subcutaneously with topical imiquimod. The donors' diagnosis was new WHO grade 3 or 4 astrocytoma that was IDH1-mutant and ATRX-lost. Sequencing used immunoSEQ multiplex PCR; TCRdb keeps in-frame clones, though not all of them. The sample contains roughly 43,000 clones, approximately 84% of which appear only once. A word on this clone: Its antigen is unknown.

This CDR3 region has 17 residues. With V trimmed by 1 base and J by 14 bases, 20 bases remained unmatched. Germline values: CDR1 LGHNA, CDR2 YNFKEQ. The TCR sequence derives from a woman younger than 35 with glioma. Some clones in this sample may be carry-over from other donors' samples. The J gene is TRBJ1-2, the V gene TRBV4-2, with 9 bases matching TRBD1. The source material was PBMCs, sampled from a glioma patient whose treatment included an IDH1 peptide vaccine. CDR3 amino acids: CASSQVEGTGTTMGRTF. The CDR3 nucleotides are TGTGCCAGCAGCCAAGTGGAGGGGACAGGGACTACTATGGGTAGGACCTTC.